Presented here are 8 T cell receptor beta chains from one specimen sequenced in a study of regulatory T cells in long-lasting Graves disease. Time point specified: persistent/refractory GD, antithyroid drugs over 5 years with positive TRAb. Researchers made the TCR library from RNA that was extracted from PBMCs. Building the TCR beta libraries relied on iRepertoire HTBI primers, and CDR3 regions underwent Arm-PCR. TCRdb re-called the multiplex PCR reads with MiXCR, one entry per CDR3 protein. The sample gives 500,000 to 800,000 distinct CDR3 sequences, roughly 30% of which show up once; under 55% is in the top ten. Specimen: peripheral blood mononuclear cells (PBMCs), collected when the disease was refractory, from a patient treated with antithyroid drugs. These receptors all come from a female donor with Graves disease.

This clonotype was detected a few times. This chain uses TRBV7-2 with TRBJ2-2, with 8 positions matching TRBD2. The CDR3 extends over 19 amino acids. CDR1 and CDR2 from the germline V gene are SGHTA and FQGNSA. With 1 base clipped from V and 2 bases from J, the junction kept 12 bases outside the gene matches. CDR3 amino acids: CASSLGWLAGQRNTGELFF. In DNA form, the CDR3 reads TGTGCCAGCAGCTTAGGGTGGCTAGCGGGTCAACGAAACACCGGGGAGCTGTTTTTT.

This clonotype has a handful of counts. The chain recombines TRBV18 with TRBJ1-1; no clear D. The CDR3 is made up of 11 amino acids. CDR1 is KGHSH and CDR2 is LQKENI in the germline V gene. The ends were cut back, 3 bases at V and 8 bases at J, with 7 bases in the middle. The CDR3 is CASSPVGEAFF. The CDR3, as DNA: TGTGCCAGCTCACCGGTAGGGGAAGCTTTCTTT.

About this clonotype: As the CDR3 is not closed by the conserved phenylalanine or tryptophan, this likely results from a read error. The chain links TRBV6-1 to TRBJ2-7, with 13 bases lining up with TRBD2. CDR3 size: 17 residues. V dropped 7 bases and J dropped 5; count of bases not matched to a gene: 14. In germline, CDR1 is MNHNS, CDR2 SASEGT. The CDR3 sequence: CASILGTSGTLVDEQYS. In nucleotides, the CDR3 is TGTGCCAGCATTCTTGGGACTAGCGGGACTCTCGTGGACGAGCAGTACTCC.

This chain joins TRBV11-2 and TRBJ2-1, with TRBD2 matching over 7 bases. This CDR3 spans 14 amino acids. Germline CDR1 is SGHAT and CDR2 is FQNNGV. Losses at the gene ends were 1 base for V and 6 bases for J; bases not matched to a gene: 3. The CDR3 DNA reads as TGTGCCAGCAGCTTAGTACGCGGGGGCAATGAGCAGTTCTTC. Residues: CASSLVRGGNEQFF.

The rearrangement uses TRBV4-1 and TRBJ1-5; D is possibly TRBD1 (5 bases). The CDR3 contains 14 residues. V was cut by 5 bases and J by 8 bases, with 16 bases left in between. CDR1 MGHRA and CDR2 YSYEKL come from the germline V gene. The CDR3, as DNA: TGCGCCAGCAGCACAACCATGGGGCAGGAGCCCCAGCATTTT. It codes for CASSTTMGQEPQHF.

This clonotype turned up a few times. The rearrangement uses TRBV20-1 and TRBJ1-5; D not resolved. CDR3 length: 15 residues. CDR1 and CDR2 from the germline V gene are DFQATT and SNEGSKA (reference sequence). Trimming removed 6 bases from V and 1 base from J, with 16 bases in between. The CDR3 sequence: CSADTGLSSNQPQHF. The CDR3, as DNA: TGCAGTGCCGACACCGGGCTCTCCAGCAATCAGCCCCAGCATTTT.

This clonotype appeared many times. This chain connects TRBV27 to TRBJ2-6; the match to TRBD1 covers 12 bases. The V gene end was trimmed by 5 bases and the J gene end by 11 bases; junction bases not matched to a gene: 4. CDR3 length: 14 amino acids. Germline lookup yields CDR1 MNHEY and CDR2 SMNVEV (reference sequence). CDR3 nucleotide sequence: TGTGCCAGCAGTGTGGGACAGGGGGCGGACGTCCTGACTTTC. Amino acids: CASSVGQGADVLTF.

Only a few counts were recorded for this clonotype. This rearrangement joins TRBV7-8 to TRBJ1-5; the D is unclear. Germline values: CDR1 SGHVS, CDR2 FQNEAQ. Trimming removed 4 bases from V and 7 bases from J, with 14 bases in between. There are 14 residues in the CDR3. The DNA for the CDR3 is TGTGCCAGCAGCTCGGGCCAATCCGGCCAGCCCCAGCATTTT. Amino acid sequence: CASSSGQSGQPQHF.